This T cell receptor beta chain was identified in a study of vaccination and CD4 T cells after COVID-19 (dated by TCRdb to between 2021 and 2024). Regarding the complete study: The convalescent cohort included six males and four females, with two Hispanic individuals, seven Caucasians, two Asians and one multiracial person. Participants received two doses of either the Pfizer-BioNTech BNT162b2 vaccine (n=8) or the Moderna mRNA-1273 vaccine (n=2). Post-COVID blood samples from convalescent patients were collected a median of roughly 100 days after diagnosis, with a range of roughly 30 to 170 days. Post-vaccine blood samples were collected a median of about 69 days after the second vaccine dose, ranging from roughly 12 to 250 days. For stimulating the cultures, overlapping spike peptide pools were used, derived from SARS-CoV-2 as well as from the common cold coronaviruses HCoV-NL63, HCoV-OC43 and HCoV-229E. Control cultures used a CEFX viral epitope pool as positive control, an HIV-1 Nef peptide pool as negative control, or no peptide. The spike-specific CD4+ TCR repertoire was compared before and after mRNA vaccination in about nine COVID-19 convalescent patients and a few infection-naive healthy vaccine recipients. The full study reports these points: The study included relatively few convalescent patients and did not analyze early timepoints after natural infection. Of the vaccine-specific clones in convalescent patients, 304 of 307, or nearly all, reacted only to SARS-CoV-2 spike and did not cross-react with common cold coronaviruses. In convalescent patients, a median roughly 86% of post-vaccine SARS-CoV-2-reactive clones were detected only after vaccination, suggesting vaccine-specific priming. An increase in the median number of SARS-CoV-2-reactive clonotypes from 20 to 25 after infection to some 40 after vaccination was observed, but the change was not found to be significant.

A remark on this clonotype: The antigen this receptor binds is unknown. Per-nucleotide qualities are absent, and no much larger clonotype sits a single base away.

Trimming removed 5 bases from V and 4 bases from J; the gene matches leave 18 bases unexplained. CDR1 and CDR2, per the germline V gene (reference sequence), are DFQATT and SNEGSKA. The CDR3 runs 18 amino acids, cysteine and phenylalanine included. The kept DNA is CDR3 alone, 54 bases in frame from the first base. Sample treatment or condition, as interpreted from the label and publication: approximately nine-day PBMC culture with coronavirus spike peptide pools or control peptides (ViraFEST assay). The study used the ViraFEST assay, which expanded antigen-specific T cells with peptide pools and then identified expanded clonotypes by TCR sequencing. The absence of prior SARS-CoV-2 infection in healthy vaccine recipients was confirmed by negative nucleocapsid antibody tests before and after vaccination. Fewer than 2.5 million PBMCs per well were cultured in IMDM with approximately 5% human AB serum and approximately 9.1 IU/ml IL-2, plus 10 ug/ml peptide pools. On days 3 and 7, half of the culture medium was replaced with fresh IL-2-containing medium. After less than twelve days of culture, CD4+ T cells were isolated by negative selection with the EasySep CD4+ T cell isolation kit. Ficoll-Paque Plus gradient centrifugation was used to isolate PBMCs from whole blood, and the isolated PBMCs were then either used fresh or cryopreserved at -140C. Each culture condition was generally run in triplicate wells.

The library was produced with PCR. At the Johns Hopkins FTIC core, DNA from the cultured CD4+ T cells underwent TCR sequencing with the Oncomine TCR Beta short-read assay. The QIAamp micro DNA kit was used to extract genomic DNA from the cultured CD4+ T cells. Oncomine TCR Beta libraries from cultured CD4+ T cells were pooled with unique dual indexes and sequenced on an Illumina iSeq 100. Per the source publication's procedure: Non-productive sequences were removed, and CDR3s not starting with C, not ending with F or W, or shorter than 7 amino acids were discarded. Antigen-specific clonotypes were identified with the MANAFEST web application by comparing peptide-stimulated wells with reference and other culture wells. Positive clones required FDR below 0.05, an odds ratio above 5, and productive frequency above 0.1% in at least two of three replicate wells. Clonotypes that were significantly expanded in both SARS-CoV-2 spike wells and at least one common cold coronavirus spike condition were defined as cross-reactive. Similarity between CDR3 sequences was evaluated in R version 3.6.1 using Levenshtein distances (stringdist) and unrooted phylogenetic trees (ape). TCRdb passed the public sequencing reads through fastp at Q25 and MiXCR, retaining productive beta sequences. All rows with the same CDR3 protein become a single entry with the most common DNA and genes. TCRdb's processing, not the study's, gives the V and J calls here. The sample includes roughly 23,000 distinct CDR3 sequences, with roughly 44% observed a single time. In total, the top ten clones hold about a fifth of the sample.

This TCR derives from a human donor who received a COVID-19 vaccine. The sequence is built from TRBV20-1 and TRBJ1-5, with 9 bases aligning to TRBD1. The specimen was CD4+ T cells from blood, cultured in vitro, collected before SARS-CoV-2 vaccination. The DNA reads TGCAGTGCTGCGGCCGGGACAGGGTTAAGTCGAAAGAATCAGCCCCAGCATTTT. Its protein is CSAAAGTGLSRKNQPQHF.